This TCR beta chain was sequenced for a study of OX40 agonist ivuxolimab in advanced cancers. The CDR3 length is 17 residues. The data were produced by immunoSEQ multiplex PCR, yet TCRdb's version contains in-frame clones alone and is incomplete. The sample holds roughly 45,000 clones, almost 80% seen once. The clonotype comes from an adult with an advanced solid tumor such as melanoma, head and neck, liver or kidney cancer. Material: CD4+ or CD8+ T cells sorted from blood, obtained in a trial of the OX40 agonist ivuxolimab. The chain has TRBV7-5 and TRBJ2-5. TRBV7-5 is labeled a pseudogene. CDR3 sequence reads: CVRSLISRRDVQETQYF. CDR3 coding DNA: TGTGTCAGAAGCTTAATATCGCGCCGGGACGTCCAAGAGACCCAGTACTTC.